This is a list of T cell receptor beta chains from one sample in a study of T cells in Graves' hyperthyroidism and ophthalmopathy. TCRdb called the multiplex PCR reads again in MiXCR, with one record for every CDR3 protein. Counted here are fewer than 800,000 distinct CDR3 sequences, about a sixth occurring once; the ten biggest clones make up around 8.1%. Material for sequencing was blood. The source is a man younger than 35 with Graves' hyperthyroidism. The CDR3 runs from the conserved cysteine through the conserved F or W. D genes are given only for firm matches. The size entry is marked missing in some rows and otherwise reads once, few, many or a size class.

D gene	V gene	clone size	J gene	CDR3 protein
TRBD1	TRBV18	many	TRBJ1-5	CASSPDRNNQPQHF
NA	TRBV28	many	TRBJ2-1	CASVGGGERYNEQFF
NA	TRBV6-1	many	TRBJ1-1	CASSSGTSGTEAFF
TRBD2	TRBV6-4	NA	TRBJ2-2	CASSDSPGLATTGELFF
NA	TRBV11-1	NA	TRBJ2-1	CASSSLEGGSPYNEQFF
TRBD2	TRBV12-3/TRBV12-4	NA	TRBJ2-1	CASSSYSGRENEQFF
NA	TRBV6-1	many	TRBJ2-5	CASSDAAQVRETQYF
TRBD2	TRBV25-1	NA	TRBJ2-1	CASSSASGSGDEQFF
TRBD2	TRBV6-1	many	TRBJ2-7	CASNPGGGRSYEQYF
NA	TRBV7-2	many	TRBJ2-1	CASSYGGGEQFF
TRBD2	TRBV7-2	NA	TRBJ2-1	CASSRSGLVVEQFF
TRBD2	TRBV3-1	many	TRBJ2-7	CASSQGPSGIGEQYF
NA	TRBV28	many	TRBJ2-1	CASKAISEQFF
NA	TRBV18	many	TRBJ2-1	CASSPLGAGTYNEQFF
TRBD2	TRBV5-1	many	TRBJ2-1	CASSSTSGSYNEQFF
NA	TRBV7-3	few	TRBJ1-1	CASSLTAAVSSEAFF
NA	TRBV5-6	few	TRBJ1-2	CASSLATGHRSYGYTF
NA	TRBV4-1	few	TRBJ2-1	CASSRQAGNEQFF
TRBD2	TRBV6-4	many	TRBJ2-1	CASSEELAGTEQFF
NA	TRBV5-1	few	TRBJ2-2	CASSLTVQGRDTGELFF
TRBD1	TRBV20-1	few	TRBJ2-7	CSAHGTGGRYEQYF
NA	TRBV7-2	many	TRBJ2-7	CASSLDSRTNYEQYF
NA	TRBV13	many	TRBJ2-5	CASSLGTPRYQETQYF
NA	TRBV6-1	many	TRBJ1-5	CASSLMTGASNQPQHF
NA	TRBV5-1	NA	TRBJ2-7	CASSPTPLGGPYEQYF
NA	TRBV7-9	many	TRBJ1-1	CASSLTGRSAFF
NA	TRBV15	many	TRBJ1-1	CATSRDGRGGLNTEAFF
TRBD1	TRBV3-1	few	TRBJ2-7	CASSQVGDRGNEQYF
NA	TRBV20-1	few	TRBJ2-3	CSARDYSTDTQYF
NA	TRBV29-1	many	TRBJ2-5	CSVNGLAGALQETQYF
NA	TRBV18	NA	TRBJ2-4	CASSASGRETLAKNIQYF
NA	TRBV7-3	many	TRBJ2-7	CASSPGHLRYEQYF
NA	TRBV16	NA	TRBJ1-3	CASSQIGTLGNTIYF
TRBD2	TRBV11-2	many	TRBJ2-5	CASSLLSGRARETQYF
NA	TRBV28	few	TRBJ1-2	CASSLTAGIGYTF
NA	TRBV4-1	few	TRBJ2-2	CASSQVVTSFNTGELFF
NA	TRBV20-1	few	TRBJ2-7	CSARDLLSRDHGAYEQYF
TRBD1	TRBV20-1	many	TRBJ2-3	CSARKQGSGTDTQYF
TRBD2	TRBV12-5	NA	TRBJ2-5	CASGLGAGAGETQYF
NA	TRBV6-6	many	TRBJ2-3	CASSYSVADPSTDTQYF
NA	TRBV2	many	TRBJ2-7	CASSEEYYEQYF
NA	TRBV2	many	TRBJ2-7	CASSVGHAREQYF
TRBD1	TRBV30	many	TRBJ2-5	CACSGTGGWETQYF
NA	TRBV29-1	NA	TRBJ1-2	CSVEGFTEANYGYTF
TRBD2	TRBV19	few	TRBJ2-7	CASSIGGGTLVYEQYF
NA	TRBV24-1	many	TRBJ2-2	CATSATGTGELFF
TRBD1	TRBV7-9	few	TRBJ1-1	CASSLDGDSHMNTEAFF
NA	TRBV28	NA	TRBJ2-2	CASSLINGAHGELFF
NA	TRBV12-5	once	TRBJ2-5	CATSRGNQETQYF
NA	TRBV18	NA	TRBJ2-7	CTSSATGTAEQYF
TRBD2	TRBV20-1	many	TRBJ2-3	CSARDGGSRGTDTQYF
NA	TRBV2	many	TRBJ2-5	CASSDSAETQYF
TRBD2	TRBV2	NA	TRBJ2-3	CASSPLIAGGADTQYF
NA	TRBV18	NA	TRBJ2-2	CASSPTQNTGGLFF
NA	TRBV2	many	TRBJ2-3	CASSDISDPEERSTQYF
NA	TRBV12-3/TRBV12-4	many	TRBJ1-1	CASSSPGNLNTEAFF
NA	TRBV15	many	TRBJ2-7	CATSRTRGAAYEQYF
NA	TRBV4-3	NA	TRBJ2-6	CASSQEVSHSGANVLTF